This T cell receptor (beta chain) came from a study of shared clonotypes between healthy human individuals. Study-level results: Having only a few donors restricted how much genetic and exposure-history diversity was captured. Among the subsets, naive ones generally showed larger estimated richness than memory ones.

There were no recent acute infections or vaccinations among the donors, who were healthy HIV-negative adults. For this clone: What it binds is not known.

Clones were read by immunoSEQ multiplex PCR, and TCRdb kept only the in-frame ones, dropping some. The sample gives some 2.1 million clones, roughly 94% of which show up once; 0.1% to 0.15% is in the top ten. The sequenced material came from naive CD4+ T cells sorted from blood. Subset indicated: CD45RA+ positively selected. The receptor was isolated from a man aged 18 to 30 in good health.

The CDR3 DNA reads as TGTGCCACCAGCAGAGATCAGGCTAGCGGGGCCTACGAGCAGTACTTC. This translates into CATSRDQASGAYEQYF. The rearrangement joins TRBV15 to TRBJ2-7, with 9 bases that match TRBD2. Germline CDR1 is LNHNV and CDR2 is YYDKDF (reference sequence). The CDR3 is made up of 16 amino acids. The V and J ends lost 0 bases and 2 bases, in that order; junction bases with no gene match: 5. The complete variable domain, with remaining parts taken from reference TRBV15 and TRBJ2-7, reads DAMVIQNPRYQVTQFGKPVTLSCSQTLNHNVMYWYQQKSSQAPKLLFHYYDKDFNNEADTPDNFQSRRPNTSFCFLDIRSPGLGDTAMYLCATSRDQASGAYEQYFGPGTRLTVT.